These 20 T cell receptor beta chains were all obtained from the same sample, sequenced in a study of cytomegalovirus exposure and HLA in healthy donors. Both 60 Vbeta primers and 13 Jbeta primers went into the PCR. TCRdb's table, derived via immunoSEQ multiplex PCR, lists solely in-frame clones and lacks some. The listing records some 120,000 clones. Sequencing input: PBMCs. These receptors originate from a woman aged 55-69 years in good health and CMV-seronegative.

This chain uses TRBV6-1 with TRBJ2-7, with 7 bases lining up with TRBD2. The V segment lost 0 bases and the J segment 4 bases; nucleotides outside the gene matches: 12. Germline-derived CDR1 and CDR2 are MNHNS and SASEGT. This CDR3 has 17 residues. CDR3 nucleotide sequence: TGTGCCAGCAGTGAAGCGCGGTGGAGCGGGGTTTTATACGAGCAGTACTTC. The encoded protein is CASSEARWSGVLYEQYF.

The rearrangement joins TRBV7-6 to TRBJ2-3; no clear D. The V and J ends lost 1 base and 0 bases respectively, with 11 bases between them. CDR3 length: 16 residues. Germline loops: CDR1 SGHVS, CDR2 FNYEAQ. The CDR3: CASSLVAESSTDTQYF. CDR3 nucleotides: TGTGCCAGCAGCTTAGTGGCGGAATCTAGCACAGATACGCAGTATTTT.

This chain joins TRBV27 and TRBJ1-1, with D tentatively TRBD1 (5 bases). Germline V gene data show CDR1 as MNHEY and CDR2 as SMNVEV (reference sequence). The V gene lost 4 bases and the J gene lost 0 bases, with 21 bases spanning the gap. This CDR3 comprises 18 residues. This CDR3 is CASSSKAMTARMNTEAFF. The DNA for the CDR3 is TGTGCCAGCAGTTCGAAAGCCATGACAGCGAGGATGAACACTGAAGCTTTCTTT.

The V gene is TRBV7-2, the J gene TRBJ2-3, with 7 nucleotides matching TRBD2. The CDR3 extends over 17 amino acids. Germline CDR1 reads SGHTA; CDR2 reads FQGNSA. With 3 bases clipped from V and 0 bases from J, the junction kept 9 bases outside the gene matches. In DNA, the CDR3 is TGTGCCAGCAGCTTCCTGGCAAGCGGGACTAGCACAGATACGCAGTATTTT. Its translation: CASSFLASGTSTDTQYF.

The V call is TRBV5-1, the J call TRBJ1-1, with TRBD1 identical over 10 bases. The CDR3 spans 15 residues. CDR1 and CDR2 from the germline V gene are SGHRS and YFSETQ. With V trimmed by 3 bases and J by 4 bases, 6 bases remained unmatched. CDR3 in DNA: TGCGCCAGCAGCTCCGGGACAGGGGTTAGCACTGAAGCTTTCTTT. Translating gives CASSSGTGVSTEAFF.

The V and J genes are TRBV6-1 and TRBJ2-2; D is perhaps TRBD1 (6 bases). Germline V gives CDR1 MNHNS, CDR2 SASEGT. The CDR3 runs 14 residues. Trimming removed 7 bases from V and 2 bases from J, with 11 bases in between. The CDR3 nucleotides read TGTGCCAGCAAGCTGACAGGAAACACCGGGGAGCTGTTTTTT. This sequence encodes CASKLTGNTGELFF.

This chain connects TRBV27 to TRBJ1-5; 10 bases are shared with TRBD1. CDR3 length: 15 amino acids. V lost 5 bases to trimming and J lost 4 bases; unmatched junction nucleotides: 5. Looked up from germline, CDR1 is MNHEY and CDR2 is SMNVEV (reference sequence). The CDR3 protein is CASSTLGQGNQPQHF. DNA for the CDR3: TGTGCCAGCAGTACCTTGGGACAGGGGAATCAGCCCCAGCATTTT.

The chain uses TRBV10-3 and TRBJ2-7, with 8 bases identical to TRBD1. Germline lookup yields CDR1 ENHRY and CDR2 SYGVKD. This CDR3 is built from 15 residues. V lost 2 bases, J lost 4 bases, and 7 bases stayed unmatched. The CDR3 DNA is TGTGCCATCAGTGAGAAGGACAGGGTGCGGTACGAGCAGTACTTC. It translates to CAISEKDRVRYEQYF.

The rearrangement uses TRBV1 and TRBJ1-4; the D call in the table, TRBD1, was not verified against the DNA. TRBV1 is described as a pseudogene. The CDR3 spans 13 residues. CDR3: CTSSPTGGEKLFF. DNA of the CDR3: TGCACCAGCAGCCCGACAGGGGGCGAGAAACTGTTTTTT.

The chain recombines TRBV10-2 with TRBJ2-7, with 8 nucleotides matching TRBD1. Germline loops: CDR1 WSHSY, CDR2 SAAADI. The trim removed 1 base at V and 4 bases at J, leaving 6 bases unmatched. This CDR3 region has 15 residues. CDR3 DNA: TGCGCCAGCAGTGAGTTCTGGACAGGGTCGTACGAGCAGTACTTC. This encodes CASSEFWTGSYEQYF.

The V and J genes are TRBV21-1 and TRBJ1-6; TRBD1 is taken as the D call from the table, unchecked against the DNA. TRBV21-1 is labeled a pseudogene. The CDR3 loop spans 16 amino acids. CDR3 region: CASSNRDSSPNSPLHF. CDR3 in DNA: TGTGCCAGCAGCAACAGGGACAGTAGCCCTAATTCACCCCTCCACTTT.

The chain employs TRBV2 and TRBJ1-1; D perhaps matches TRBD1 (6 bases). This CDR3 has 15 amino acids. Between the trimmed V and J ends, which lost 5 bases and 1 base, there was a span of 14 bases. Looked up from germline, CDR1 is SNHLY and CDR2 is FYNNEI. In DNA, the CDR3 is TGTGCCAGCAGTCCTACAGGGAGACGGAACACTGAAGCTTTCTTT. It specifies CASSPTGRRNTEAFF.

The CDR3 sequence is CASSPLTGAGEQYF. The CDR3 DNA sequence: TGTGCCAGCAGCCCCTTGACAGGGGCGGGCGAGCAGTACTTC. The genes are TRBV5-6 and TRBJ2-7, with 8 bases fitting TRBD1. The V gene's germline CDR1 is SGHDT and CDR2 YYEEEE. The CDR3 is 14 amino acids. Losses at the gene ends were 4 bases for V and 6 bases for J; bases not matched to a gene: 9.

V gene TRBV19 combines with J gene TRBJ1-1, with TRBD1 identical over 9 bases. The V segment lost 5 bases and the J segment 5 bases; nucleotides outside the gene matches: 9. In germline, CDR1 is LNHDA, CDR2 SQIVND (reference sequence). CDR3 length equals 15 residues. Here the CDR3 reads CASSGFGTGKTEAFF. The CDR3 nucleotides are TGTGCCAGTAGTGGGTTTGGGACAGGGAAGACTGAAGCTTTCTTT. The full variable domain, completed using reference TRBV19 and TRBJ1-1, is DGGITQSPKYLFRKEGQNVTLSCEQNLNHDAMYWYRQDPGQGLRLIYYSQIVNDFQKGDIAEGYSVSREKKESFPLTVTSAQKNPTAFYLCASSGFGTGKTEAFFGQGTRLTVV.

This rearrangement joins TRBV28 to TRBJ1-2; 9 nucleotides agree with TRBD1. The germline V gene has CDR1 MDHEN and CDR2 SYDVKM. The CDR3 length is 15 residues. The J segment lost 1 base and the V segment lost 6 bases, leaving 6 bases of the junction unmatched. Here the CDR3 reads CASRRTGGSNYGYTF. Written as DNA, the CDR3 is TGTGCCAGCAGGCGAACAGGGGGCAGTAACTATGGCTACACCTTC.

The V and J genes are TRBV5-4 and TRBJ1-1; tentative D call: TRBD1 (6 bases). The CDR3 has 14 residues. Trimming shortened V by 4 bases and J by 3 bases, and 13 bases separated the two germline ends. CDR1 and CDR2 (germline): SGHNT, YYREEE (reference sequence). The CDR3 nucleotides read TGTGCCAGCAGCCCAGGGGTCGGGTACACTGAAGCTTTCTTT. It yields the protein CASSPGVGYTEAFF.

As DNA, the CDR3 is TGTGCCAGCAGCTTACGGACTGCCAAAGAGACCCAGTACTTC. As protein: CASSLRTAKETQYF. V gene TRBV7-2 combines with J gene TRBJ2-5; possible D gene TRBD2, 5 bases. The CDR3 length is 14 residues. With 2 bases removed from V and 3 bases from J, the gap between germline ends came to 10 bases. Germline assignment: CDR1 SGHTA and CDR2 FQGNSA. Looking up the rest from reference TRBV7-2 and TRBJ2-5 gives the full variable domain: GAGVSQSPSNKVTEKGKDVELRCDPISGHTALYWYRQSLGQGLEFLIYFQGNSAPDKSGLPSDRFSAERTGGSVSTLTIQRTQQEDSAVYLCASSLRTAKETQYFGPGTRLLVL.

This CDR3 is CASSVGTSGTYNEQFF. The DNA for the CDR3 is TGTGCCAGCAGCGTAGGAACTAGCGGGACCTACAATGAGCAGTTCTTC. The chain has TRBV9 and TRBJ2-1, with TRBD2 matching over 10 bases. In germline, CDR1 is SGDLS, CDR2 YYNGEE. Trimming took 0 bases from V and 2 from J; bases not matched to a gene: 2. The CDR3 has 16 amino acids.

The V gene is TRBV5-6, the J gene TRBJ2-7; 12 nucleotides agree with TRBD2. The ends lost 4 bases at V and 6 bases at J; junction bases unmatched: 14. The CDR3 consists of 17 residues. Per the germline V gene, CDR1 is SGHDT and CDR2 is YYEEEE. The CDR3 spells CASSITGLAGSNSEQYF. CDR3 DNA sequence: TGTGCCAGCAGCATCACCGGACTAGCGGGGTCTAACAGCGAGCAGTACTTC. The variable domain in full, with the rest retrieved from reference TRBV5-6 and TRBJ2-7, is DAGVTQSPTHLIKTRGQQVTLRCSPKSGHDTVSWYQQALGQGPQFIFQYYEEEERQRGNFPDRFSGHQFPNYSSELNVNALLLGDSALYLCASSITGLAGSNSEQYFGPGTRLTVT.

This chain links TRBV9 with TRBJ1-3; D is perhaps TRBD1 (5 bases). Looked up from germline, CDR1 is SGDLS and CDR2 is YYNGEE. The V end was cut by 4 bases, the J end by 4 bases, with 12 bases between. This CDR3 comprises 14 residues. DNA of the CDR3: TGTGCCAGCAGCCGCCAGGGATCAGGAAACACCATATATTTT. This encodes CASSRQGSGNTIYF. Full variable domain (remainder filled in from reference TRBV9 and TRBJ1-3): DSGVTQTPKHLITATGQRVTLRCSPRSGDLSVYWYQQSLDQGLQFLIQYYNGEERAKGNILERFSAQQFPDLHSELNLSSLELGDSALYFCASSRQGSGNTIYFGEGSWLTVV.